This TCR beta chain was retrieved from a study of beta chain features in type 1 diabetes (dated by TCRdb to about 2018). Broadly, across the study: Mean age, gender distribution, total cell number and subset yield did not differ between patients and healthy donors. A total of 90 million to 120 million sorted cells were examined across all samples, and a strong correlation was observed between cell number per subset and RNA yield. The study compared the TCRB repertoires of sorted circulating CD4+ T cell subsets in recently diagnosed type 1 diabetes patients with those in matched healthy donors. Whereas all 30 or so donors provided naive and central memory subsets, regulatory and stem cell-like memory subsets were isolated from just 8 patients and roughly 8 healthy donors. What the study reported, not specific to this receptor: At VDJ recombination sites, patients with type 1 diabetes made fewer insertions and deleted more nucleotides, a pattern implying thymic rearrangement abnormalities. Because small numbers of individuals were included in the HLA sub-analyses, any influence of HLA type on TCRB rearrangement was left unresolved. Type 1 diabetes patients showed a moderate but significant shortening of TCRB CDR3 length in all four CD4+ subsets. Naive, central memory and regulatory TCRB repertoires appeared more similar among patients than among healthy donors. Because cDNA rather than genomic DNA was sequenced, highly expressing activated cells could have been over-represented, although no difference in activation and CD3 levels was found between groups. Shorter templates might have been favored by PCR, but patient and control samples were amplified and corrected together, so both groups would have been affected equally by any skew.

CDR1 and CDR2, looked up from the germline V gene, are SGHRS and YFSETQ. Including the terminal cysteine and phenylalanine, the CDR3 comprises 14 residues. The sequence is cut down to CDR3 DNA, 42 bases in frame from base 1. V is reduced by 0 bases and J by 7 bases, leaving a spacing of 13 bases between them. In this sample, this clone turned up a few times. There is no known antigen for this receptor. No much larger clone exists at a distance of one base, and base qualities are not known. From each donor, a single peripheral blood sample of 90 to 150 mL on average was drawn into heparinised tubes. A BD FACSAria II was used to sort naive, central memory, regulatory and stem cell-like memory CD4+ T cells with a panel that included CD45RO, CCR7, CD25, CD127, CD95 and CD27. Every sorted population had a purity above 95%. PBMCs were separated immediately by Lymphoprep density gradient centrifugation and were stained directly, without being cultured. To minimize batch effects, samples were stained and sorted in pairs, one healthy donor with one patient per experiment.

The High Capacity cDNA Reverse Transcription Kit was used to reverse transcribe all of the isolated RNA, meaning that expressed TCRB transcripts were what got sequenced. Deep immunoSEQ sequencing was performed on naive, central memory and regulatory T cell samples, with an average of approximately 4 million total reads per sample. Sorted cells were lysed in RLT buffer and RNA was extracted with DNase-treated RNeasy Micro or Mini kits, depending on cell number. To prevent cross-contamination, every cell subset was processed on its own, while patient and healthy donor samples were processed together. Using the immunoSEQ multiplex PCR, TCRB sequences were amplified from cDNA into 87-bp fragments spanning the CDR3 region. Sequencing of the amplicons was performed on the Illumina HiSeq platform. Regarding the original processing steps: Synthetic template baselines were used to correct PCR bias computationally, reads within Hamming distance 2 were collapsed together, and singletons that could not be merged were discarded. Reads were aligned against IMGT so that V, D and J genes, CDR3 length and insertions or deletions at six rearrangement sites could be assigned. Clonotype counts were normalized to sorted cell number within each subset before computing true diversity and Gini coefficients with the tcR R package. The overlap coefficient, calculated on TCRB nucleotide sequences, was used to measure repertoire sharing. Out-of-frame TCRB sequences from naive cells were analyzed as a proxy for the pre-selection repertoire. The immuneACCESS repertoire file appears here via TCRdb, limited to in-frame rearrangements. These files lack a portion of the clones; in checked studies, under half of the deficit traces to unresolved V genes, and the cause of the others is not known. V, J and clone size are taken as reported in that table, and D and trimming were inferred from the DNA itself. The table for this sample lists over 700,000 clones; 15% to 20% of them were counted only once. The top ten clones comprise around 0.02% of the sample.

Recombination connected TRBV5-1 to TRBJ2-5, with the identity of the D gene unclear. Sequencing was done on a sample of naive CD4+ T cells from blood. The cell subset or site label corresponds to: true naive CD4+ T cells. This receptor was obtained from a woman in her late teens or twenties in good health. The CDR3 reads CASSLGGLTRTQYF. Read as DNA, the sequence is TGCGCCAGCAGCTTGGGCGGCCTCACGCGGACCCAGTACTTC.